The present TCR beta chain was sequenced within a study of T cells after yellow fever vaccination. Study-wide results and limits: A weaker secondary response peaked on day 5, the primary on day 15. Abundant clonotypes from the bulk population could have been carried over as contaminants into FACS-sorted repertoires. Post-booster samples contained most primary-vaccination clones (just under 98% CD4, about 90% CD8).

CDR1 and CDR2 (germline): LGHNA, YNFKEQ. The CDR3 extends over 15 amino acids. V lost 10 bases, J lost 3 bases, and 11 bases stayed unmatched. Points on this clonotype: The antigen is not known.

TCRdb re-analysed the 5' RACE reads in MiXCR, keeping a single row per CDR3 protein. The table includes some 600,000 distinct CDR3 sequences, about 15% detected once. The sequence was obtained from a man between 18 and 29 years old who received the YFV17D yellow fever vaccine. The sequenced sample was PBMCs, obtained about 5 days after the first yellow fever vaccination. The chain uses TRBV4-2 and TRBJ2-2; 7 bases match TRBD2. CDR3 protein: CAMSPGLADTGELFF. DNA for the CDR3: TGTGCCATGAGCCCGGGGCTAGCGGACACCGGGGAGCTGTTTTTT.